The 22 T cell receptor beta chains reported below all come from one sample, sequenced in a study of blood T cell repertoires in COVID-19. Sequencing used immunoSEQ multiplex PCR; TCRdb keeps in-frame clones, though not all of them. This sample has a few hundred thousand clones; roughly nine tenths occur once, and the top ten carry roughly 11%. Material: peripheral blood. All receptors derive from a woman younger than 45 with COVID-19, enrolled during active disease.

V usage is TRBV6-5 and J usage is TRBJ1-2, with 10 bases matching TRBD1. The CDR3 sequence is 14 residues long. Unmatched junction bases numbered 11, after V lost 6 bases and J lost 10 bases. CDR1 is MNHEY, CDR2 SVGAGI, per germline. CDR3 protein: CASSPIGTGEAYTF. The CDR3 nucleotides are TGTGCCAGCAGCCCAATAGGGACAGGGGAGGCCTACACCTTC.

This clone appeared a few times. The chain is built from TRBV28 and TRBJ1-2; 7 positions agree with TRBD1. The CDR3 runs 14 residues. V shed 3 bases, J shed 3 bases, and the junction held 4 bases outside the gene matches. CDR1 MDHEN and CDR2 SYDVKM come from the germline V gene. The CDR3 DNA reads TGTGCCAGCAGTTTCAGGGACAGACACTATGGCTACACCTTC. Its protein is CASSFRDRHYGYTF.

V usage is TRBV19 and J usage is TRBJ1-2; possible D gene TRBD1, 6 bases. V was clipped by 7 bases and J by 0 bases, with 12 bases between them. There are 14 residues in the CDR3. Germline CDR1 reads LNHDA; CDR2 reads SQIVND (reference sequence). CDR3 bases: TGTGCCAGTACCCTGGACAGTGCTAACTATGGCTACACCTTC. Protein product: CASTLDSANYGYTF.

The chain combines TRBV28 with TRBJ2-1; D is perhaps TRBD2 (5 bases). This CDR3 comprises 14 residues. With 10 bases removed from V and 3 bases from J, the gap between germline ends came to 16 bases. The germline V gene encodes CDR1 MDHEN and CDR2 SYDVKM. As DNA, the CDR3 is TGTGCCACCCGATCGGGGAACTACTACAATGAGCAGTTCTTC. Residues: CATRSGNYYNEQFF.

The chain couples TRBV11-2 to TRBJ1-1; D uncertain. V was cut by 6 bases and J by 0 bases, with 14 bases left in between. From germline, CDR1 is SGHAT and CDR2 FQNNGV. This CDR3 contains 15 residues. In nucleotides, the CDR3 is TGTGCCAGCAGTTCTACCACGAGGCTGAACACTGAAGCTTTCTTT. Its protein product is CASSSTTRLNTEAFF.

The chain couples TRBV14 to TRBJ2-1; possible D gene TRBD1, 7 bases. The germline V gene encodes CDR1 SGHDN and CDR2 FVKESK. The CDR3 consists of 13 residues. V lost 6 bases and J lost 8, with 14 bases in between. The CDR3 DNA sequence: TGTGCCAGCAGATTCCAGGGGGGCCATGAGCAGTTCTTC. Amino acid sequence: CASRFQGGHEQFF.

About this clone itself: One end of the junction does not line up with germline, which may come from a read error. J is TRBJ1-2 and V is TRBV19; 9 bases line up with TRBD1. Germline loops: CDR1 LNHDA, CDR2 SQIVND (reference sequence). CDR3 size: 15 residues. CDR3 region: CTSSITGTGSYGYTF. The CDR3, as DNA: TGTACCAGTAGTATAACCGGGACAGGGAGCTATGGCTACACCTTC.

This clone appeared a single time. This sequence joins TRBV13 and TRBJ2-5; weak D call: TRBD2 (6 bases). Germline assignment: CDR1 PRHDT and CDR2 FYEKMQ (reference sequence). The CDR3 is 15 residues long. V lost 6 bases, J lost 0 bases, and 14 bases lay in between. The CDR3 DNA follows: TGTGCCAGCAGTTTTGCCCGGGACTACCAAGAGACCCAGTACTTC. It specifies CASSFARDYQETQYF.

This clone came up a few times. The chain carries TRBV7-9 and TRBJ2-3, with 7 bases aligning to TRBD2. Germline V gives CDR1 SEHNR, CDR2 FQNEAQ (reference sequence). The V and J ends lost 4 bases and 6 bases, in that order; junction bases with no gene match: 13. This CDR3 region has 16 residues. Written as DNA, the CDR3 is TGTGCCAGCAGCTCCATCAGCGGGGCCTTAGCGGATACGCAGTATTTT. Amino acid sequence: CASSSISGALADTQYF.

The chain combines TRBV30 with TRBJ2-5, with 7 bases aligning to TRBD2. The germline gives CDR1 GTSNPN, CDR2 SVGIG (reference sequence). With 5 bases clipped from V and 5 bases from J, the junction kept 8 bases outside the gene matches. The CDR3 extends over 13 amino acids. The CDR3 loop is CAWGLWGGETQYF. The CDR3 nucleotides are TGTGCCTGGGGTTTGTGGGGGGGGGAGACCCAGTACTTC.

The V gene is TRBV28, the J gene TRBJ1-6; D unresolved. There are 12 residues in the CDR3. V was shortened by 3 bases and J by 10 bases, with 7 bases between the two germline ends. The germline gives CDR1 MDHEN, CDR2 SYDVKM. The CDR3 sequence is CASSFFASPLHF. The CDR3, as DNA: TGTGCCAGCAGTTTTTTTGCGTCACCCCTCCACTTT.

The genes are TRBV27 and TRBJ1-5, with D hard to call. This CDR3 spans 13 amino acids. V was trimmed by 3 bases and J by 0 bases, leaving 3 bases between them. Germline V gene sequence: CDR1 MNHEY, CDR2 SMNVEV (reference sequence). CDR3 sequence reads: CASSFSSNQPQHF. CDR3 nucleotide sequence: TGTGCCAGCAGTTTTAGTAGCAATCAGCCCCAGCATTTT.

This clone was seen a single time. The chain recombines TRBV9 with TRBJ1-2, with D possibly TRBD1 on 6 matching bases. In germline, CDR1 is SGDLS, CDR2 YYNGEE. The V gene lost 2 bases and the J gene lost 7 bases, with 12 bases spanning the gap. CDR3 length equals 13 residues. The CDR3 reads CASSVNIGGGYTF. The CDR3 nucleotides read TGTGCCAGCAGCGTGAACATAGGGGGTGGCTACACCTTC. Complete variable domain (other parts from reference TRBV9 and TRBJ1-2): DSGVTQTPKHLITATGQRVTLRCSPRSGDLSVYWYQQSLDQGLQFLIQYYNGEERAKGNILERFSAQQFPDLHSELNLSSLELGDSALYFCASSVNIGGGYTFGSGTRLTVV.

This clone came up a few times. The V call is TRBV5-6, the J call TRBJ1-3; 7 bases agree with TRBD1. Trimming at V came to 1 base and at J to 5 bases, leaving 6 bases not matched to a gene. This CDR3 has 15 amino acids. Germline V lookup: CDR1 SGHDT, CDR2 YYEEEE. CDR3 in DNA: TGTGCCAGCAGCTTGCTCACAGGGGATAGAAACACCATATATTTT. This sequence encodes CASSLLTGDRNTIYF.

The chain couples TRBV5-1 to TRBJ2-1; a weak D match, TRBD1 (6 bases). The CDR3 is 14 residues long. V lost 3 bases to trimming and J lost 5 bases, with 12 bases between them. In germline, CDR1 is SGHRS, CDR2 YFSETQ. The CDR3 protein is CASSSQDSHNEQFF. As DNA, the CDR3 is TGCGCCAGCAGCTCCCAGGACAGCCACAATGAGCAGTTCTTC.

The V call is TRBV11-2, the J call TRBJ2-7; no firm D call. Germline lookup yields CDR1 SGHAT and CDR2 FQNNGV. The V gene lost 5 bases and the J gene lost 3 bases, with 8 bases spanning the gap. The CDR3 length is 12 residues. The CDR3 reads CASSPGYYEQYF. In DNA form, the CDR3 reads TGTGCCAGCAGCCCCGGGTACTACGAGCAGTACTTC.

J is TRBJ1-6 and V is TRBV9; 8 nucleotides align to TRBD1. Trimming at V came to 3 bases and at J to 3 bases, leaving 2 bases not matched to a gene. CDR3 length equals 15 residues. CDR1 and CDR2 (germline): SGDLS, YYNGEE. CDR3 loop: CASSAGTGYNSPLHF. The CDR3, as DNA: TGTGCCAGCAGCGCCGGGACAGGCTATAATTCACCCCTCCACTTT.

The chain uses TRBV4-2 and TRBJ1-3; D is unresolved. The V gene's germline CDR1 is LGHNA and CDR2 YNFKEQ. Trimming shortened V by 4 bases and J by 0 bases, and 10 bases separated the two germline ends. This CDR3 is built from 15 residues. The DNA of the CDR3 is TGTGCCAGCAGCCGAGACAAATCCTCTGGAAACACCATATATTTT. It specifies CASSRDKSSGNTIYF.

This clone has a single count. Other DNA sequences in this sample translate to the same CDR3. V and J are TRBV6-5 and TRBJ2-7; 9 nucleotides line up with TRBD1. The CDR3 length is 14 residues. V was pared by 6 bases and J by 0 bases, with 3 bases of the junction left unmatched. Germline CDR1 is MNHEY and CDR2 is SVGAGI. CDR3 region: CASSQTGGSYEQYF. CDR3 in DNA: TGTGCCAGCAGCCAGACAGGGGGCTCCTACGAGCAGTACTTC.

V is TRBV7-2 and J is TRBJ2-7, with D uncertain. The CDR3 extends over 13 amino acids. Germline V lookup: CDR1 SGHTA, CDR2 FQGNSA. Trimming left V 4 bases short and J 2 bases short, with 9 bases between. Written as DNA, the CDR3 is TGTGCCAGCAGCTCTATTATCCCCTACGAGCAGTACTTC. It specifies CASSSIIPYEQYF.

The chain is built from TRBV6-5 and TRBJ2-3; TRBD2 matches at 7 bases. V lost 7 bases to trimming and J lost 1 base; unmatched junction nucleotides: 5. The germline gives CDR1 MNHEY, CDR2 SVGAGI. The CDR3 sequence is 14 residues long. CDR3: CASTVGGGTDTQYF. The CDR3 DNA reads TGTGCCAGCACGGTGGGGGGGGGCACAGATACGCAGTATTTT.

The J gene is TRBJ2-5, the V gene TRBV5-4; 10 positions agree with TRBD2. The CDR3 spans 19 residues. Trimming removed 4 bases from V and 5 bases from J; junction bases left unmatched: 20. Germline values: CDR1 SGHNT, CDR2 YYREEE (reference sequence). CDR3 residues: CASSPGALGLAAIGETQYF. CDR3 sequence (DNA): TGTGCCAGCAGCCCGGGGGCTTTAGGACTAGCGGCCATTGGGGAGACCCAGTACTTC.